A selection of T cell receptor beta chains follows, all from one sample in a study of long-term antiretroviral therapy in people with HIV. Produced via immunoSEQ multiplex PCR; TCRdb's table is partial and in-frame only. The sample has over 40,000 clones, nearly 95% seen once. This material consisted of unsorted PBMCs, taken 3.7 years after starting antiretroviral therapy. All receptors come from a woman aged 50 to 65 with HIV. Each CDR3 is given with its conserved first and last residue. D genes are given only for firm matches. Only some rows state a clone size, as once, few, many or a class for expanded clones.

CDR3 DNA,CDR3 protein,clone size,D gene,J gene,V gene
TGTGCCAGCAGAACCACTGGTCGGGGGCGCAACTCAGGCTACACCTTC,CASRTTGRGRNSGYTF,once,-,TRBJ1-2,TRBV7-9
TGTGCCAGCAGCTTTACCGCTGGAAACACCATATATTTT,CASSFTAGNTIYF,once,-,TRBJ1-3,TRBV5-8
TGTGCCAGCAGCGTAGATCAGGGGGGCAGGGGCTACACCTTC,CASSVDQGGRGYTF,once,TRBD1,TRBJ1-2,TRBV9
TGTGCCAGCAGTTATCTGGCCCCCTGGACAGGTTCCAATCAGCCCCAGCATTTT,CASSYLAPWTGSNQPQHF,-,TRBD1,TRBJ1-5,TRBV27
TGTGCCAGCAGTTACTCGGCAATCAGGGGGGGAAACGAGCAGTACTTC,CASSYSAIRGGNEQYF,-,-,TRBJ2-7,TRBV6-5
TGTGCCAGCAGTGACTCAGGGAAGGCTGAAGCTTTCTTT,CASSDSGKAEAFF,-,-,TRBJ1-1,TRBV6-4
TGTGCCAGCAGGTTCCCCGGACCCCCGTGGACTGAAGCTTTCTTT,CASRFPGPPWTEAFF,-,-,TRBJ1-1,TRBV7-9
TGTGCCAGCAGCTTCCGGACAGGGGGGTTCGACGAGCAGTACTTC,CASSFRTGGFDEQYF,-,TRBD1,TRBJ2-7,TRBV7-9
TGTGCCAGTAGTTCTAGCGGGACGACAGATACGCAGTATTTT,CASSSSGTTDTQYF,-,TRBD2,TRBJ2-3,TRBV19
TGTGCCAGCAGGTACGGACAGGATGGCAATCAGCCCCAGCATTTT,CASRYGQDGNQPQHF,-,TRBD1,TRBJ1-5,TRBV6-5
TGTGCCAGCAGGTCCTACAGGGGAAGCGCGGCCGGGGAGCTGTTTTTT,CASRSYRGSAAGELFF,-,TRBD1,TRBJ2-2,TRBV11-2
TGTGCCAGCAGCGTAGACCTTTACACCGGGGAGCTGTTTTTT,CASSVDLYTGELFF,few,-,TRBJ2-2,TRBV9
TGTGCCAGCAGGACAGGTAGGAACACTGAAGCTTTCTTT,CASRTGRNTEAFF,-,-,TRBJ1-1,TRBV6-5
TGTGCCAGCAGTTACGGGGCAGGGGGCGGCTACACCTTC,CASSYGAGGGYTF,-,TRBD1,TRBJ1-2,TRBV6-6
TGTGCCAGCTCACCTCGTACCCTTGAATCGGGCAATCAGCCCCAGCATTTT,CASSPRTLESGNQPQHF,-,-,TRBJ1-5,TRBV18
TGCAGCGTTGAATCAGGGGCTGGCACTGAAGCTTTCTTT,CSVESGAGTEAFF,-,-,TRBJ1-1,TRBV29-1
TGTGCCAGCAGGGCGGCCAGCTTCCAAGAGACCCAGTACTTC,CASRAASFQETQYF,-,-,TRBJ2-5,TRBV25-1
TGTGCCAGCAAACGGACAGGGTCCACCTACGAGCAGTACTTC,CASKRTGSTYEQYF,-,TRBD1,TRBJ2-7,TRBV6-5
TGTGCCAGCAGTGGACAGGGATTGGGTGATGGCTACACCTTC,CASSGQGLGDGYTF,-,TRBD1,TRBJ1-2,TRBV6-1
TGTGCCAGCAGTTCCAGGGGATATAACTATGGCTACACCTTC,CASSSRGYNYGYTF,once,-,TRBJ1-2,TRBV27
TGTGCCAGCAGCTTGTACCAGGGGCCCATTGAAGCTTTCTTT,CASSLYQGPIEAFF,-,-,TRBJ1-1,TRBV7-3
TGTGCCAGCAACGCGGGGGGGCCTCGTTGGACCGGGGAGCTGTTTTTT,CASNAGGPRWTGELFF,-,TRBD2,TRBJ2-2,TRBV13
TGTGCCAGCAGCTTAACAGGAGCAACTAATGAAAAACTGTTTTTT,CASSLTGATNEKLFF,-,-,TRBJ1-4,TRBV7-9
TGTGCCAGCAGCTTCCGGGACAGTGACTACAATGAGCAGTTCTTC,CASSFRDSDYNEQFF,-,TRBD1,TRBJ2-1,TRBV7-2
TGTGCCAGCAGCTCCAGGGACGAACAAGAGACCCAGTACTTC,CASSSRDEQETQYF,-,-,TRBJ2-5,TRBV5-4
TGTGCCAGCAGCCCCCCAGGGGAGGGTGTAACGCAGTATTTT,CASSPPGEGVTQYF,-,-,TRBJ2-3,TRBV5-4
TGTGCCAGCAGCTTAGCGGGGTACGAGCAGTACTTC,CASSLAGYEQYF,-,TRBD2,TRBJ2-7,TRBV6-5
TGTGCCAGCTCCACGACAGGGGGCTCTAATTCACCCCTCCACTTT,CASSTTGGSNSPLHF,-,TRBD1,TRBJ1-6,TRBV18
TGTGCCAGCAGACAAGACAGAAGCTCTTATAGCAATCAGCCCCAGCATTTT,CASRQDRSSYSNQPQHF,-,-,TRBJ1-5,TRBV7-2
TGCGCCAGCAGGGCAGGACAGGTGAACACTGAAGCTTTCTTT,CASRAGQVNTEAFF,-,TRBD1,TRBJ1-1,TRBV10-1
TGTGCCAGTAGTATACGACAGGGGGCAACTGGGGCCAACGTCCTGACTTTC,CASSIRQGATGANVLTF,-,TRBD1,TRBJ2-6,TRBV19
TGCAGCGTTCCTCGCCAGGGGCATGGCGAGCAGTACTTC,CSVPRQGHGEQYF,-,-,TRBJ2-7,TRBV29-1
TGTGCCAGCAGCGAAGAGCGCCAGCGGGGGGCCAACAAAAACATTCAGTACTTC,CASSEERQRGANKNIQYF,-,TRBD2,TRBJ2-4,TRBV7-9
TGCAGCGTAGAAGAGGGTAGCTACGAGCAGTACTTC,CSVEEGSYEQYF,-,-,TRBJ2-7,TRBV29-1
TGTGCCAGCAGCCTGACTAGCGGGGGGGCCAGTGAGCAGTTCTTC,CASSLTSGGASEQFF,-,TRBD2,TRBJ2-1,TRBV5-5
TGTGCCAGCAGCTCCTGGACTAGCGGGGGAGGTACGCAGTATTTT,CASSSWTSGGGTQYF,-,TRBD2,TRBJ2-3,TRBV13
TGCGCCAGCAGCCCGGGGGGCCGCGAAGGAGGCTACACCTTC,CASSPGGREGGYTF,-,-,TRBJ1-2,TRBV5-1
TGTGCCAGCAGCCGAGGGACAGAGGATCAGCCCCAGCATTTT,CASSRGTEDQPQHF,-,TRBD1,TRBJ1-5,TRBV6-1
TGTGCCAGCACCGAAGGACAGGGGGGGACCGGGGAGCTGTTTTTT,CASTEGQGGTGELFF,-,TRBD1,TRBJ2-2,TRBV6-5
TGCAGCGTCGCGGTACGGGGAAATAATGAAAAACTGTTTTTT,CSVAVRGNNEKLFF,-,-,TRBJ1-4,TRBV29-1
TGTGCCAGCAGTTCGTCCGGGACAGGCGAGGAAAAACTGTTTTTT,CASSSSGTGEEKLFF,-,TRBD1,TRBJ1-4,TRBV6-5
TGTGCCAGCAGTGATGGAGGGTGGTCGACCGGGGAGCTGTTTTTT,CASSDGGWSTGELFF,-,-,TRBJ2-2,TRBV2
TGTGCCAGCAGCCCATTGGCTAGCACAGATACGCAGTATTTT,CASSPLASTDTQYF,-,-,TRBJ2-3,TRBV6-1
TGTGCCAGCACCGAGGGGCAGGGGGAGACCGGGGAGCTGTTTTTT,CASTEGQGETGELFF,-,TRBD1,TRBJ2-2,TRBV6-1
TGCAGCGTTGAGACCACGGGGCAGGGGATAGGTGAAGCTTTCTTT,CSVETTGQGIGEAFF,once,-,TRBJ1-1,TRBV29-1
TGCGCCAGCAGCTTGGTGGCAGAGTATAATTCACCCCTCCACTTT,CASSLVAEYNSPLHF,-,-,TRBJ1-6,TRBV5-1
TGTGCCACCCTCCGGACAGGGACCTCTGGAAACACCATATATTTT,CATLRTGTSGNTIYF,-,TRBD1,TRBJ1-3,TRBV6-6
TGCGCCAGCAGCTTGGAATGGCAGGGTGATTCACCCCTCCACTTT,CASSLEWQGDSPLHF,-,-,TRBJ1-6,TRBV5-1
TGTGCCAGCAGCGTAATCGGAACAGACACCGGGGAGCTGTTTTTT,CASSVIGTDTGELFF,-,-,TRBJ2-2,TRBV9
TGTGCCAGCCGAACCGGAGGGGGAACGGTGGTGAACACTGAAGCTTTCTTT,CASRTGGGTVVNTEAFF,-,-,TRBJ1-1,TRBV7-2
TGTGCCAGCTCACCACCTTTAGGGGGGGGTGCAAACACCGGGGAGCTGTTTTTT,CASSPPLGGGANTGELFF,-,-,TRBJ2-2,TRBV18
TGTGCCAGCAGTTTGTCCAGGGGGGAATCATATGGCTACACCTTC,CASSLSRGESYGYTF,-,TRBD1,TRBJ1-2,TRBV2
TGTGCCAGCAGTTCAAGGAGACCTTCCGGGGAGCTGTTTTTT,CASSSRRPSGELFF,-,-,TRBJ2-2,TRBV2
TGTGCCAGCAGCTTAGCTGGGACTAGCGGGGGGATTGAGCAGTTCTTC,CASSLAGTSGGIEQFF,once,TRBD2,TRBJ2-1,TRBV7-3
TGTGCCAGCAGCTTTTGGGCTAGCGGGGGGCTAGTCAATGAGCAGTTCTTC,CASSFWASGGLVNEQFF,-,TRBD2,TRBJ2-1,TRBV11-1